The source of this T cell receptor beta chain is a study of blood T cell repertoires in COVID-19 (dated by TCRdb to the early 2020s). About the full investigation: Collaborator samples came from the United States, Italy and Spain and covered acute and convalescent phases of COVID-19. The prospective study material was composed of cDNA or gDNA derived from T cells, B-cell-depleted T cells, or PBMCs. Deeply sampled blood TCRbeta repertoires from subjects exposed to, actively infected with, or recovered from COVID-19 were included in the dataset. A freely available public database, intended as a resource for researchers studying the immune response to SARS-CoV-2, is where the repertoires were released. Samples came from the ongoing ImmuneRACE study (first 160 participants) plus 1,254 subjects from 6 global collaborators. The sample metadata nearly always contained a de-identified subject ID, COVID-19 status, age in years and sex. HLA class I and class II types, where available, came from metadata supplied by the sample provider rather than from assay-based typing.

Beyond this particular receptor, the publication reports: Clinical and demographic metadata were provided uncurated, with the amount varying by source and participant.

Collaborating institutions collected whole blood in K2EDTA tubes following their own protocols. For TCRbeta analysis, collaborator samples were shipped as frozen whole blood, as isolated PBMCs, or as DNA extracted from either sample type. According to the germline V gene, CDR1 reads MNHEY and CDR2 reads SVGAGI. V is cut back by 6 bases and J by 5 bases, with 9 bases in the junction unmatched. There are 15 amino acids in the CDR3, from cysteine to phenylalanine inclusive. Just the 45-base CDR3 DNA is kept, in frame starting at base 1. A remark on this clone: Its antigen is currently not known. There are no base qualities to consult, and no much larger clone falls within one base.

The immunoSEQ Assay, a bias-controlled multiplex PCR, was used to amplify TCRbeta CDR3 regions from genomic DNA. As for how the authors treated the data: Within the assay, amplification of reference gene primers was used to estimate how many nucleated cells each sample contained. Sequence reads were collapsed and filtered to measure the absolute abundance of every unique TCRbeta CDR3 rearrangement. Productive Simpson clonality was computed per sample as the square root of Simpson's diversity index over productive rearrangements. In its TCRdb copy, this immuneACCESS table keeps in-frame sequences only and misses some clones. Where compared with another copy, unresolved V genes explain less than half of these, and the others have no known cause. V and J calls and clone size come straight from that table; D and trimming were deduced from the DNA. This sample comprises some 280,000 clones, 70% to 90% of them detected only once. The ten largest make up around 12% of the sample.

The rearrangement joined TRBV6-5 to TRBJ2-1; TRBD2 fits 8 bases in the junction. The receptor was isolated from a woman aged 60-75 years with acute or convalescent COVID-19. Sequenced: peripheral blood. Here the CDR3 is given as CASSPGTRRDNEQFF. Here is the DNA: TGTGCCAGCAGCCCCGGGACTAGGAGGGACAATGAGCAGTTCTTC.